This TCR beta chain originates from a study of radiation and T cells in renal cell carcinoma. Treatment denoted: treatment-naive control, cytoreductive nephrectomy. Controls were unirradiated tumors from treatment-naive cytoreductive nephrectomy patients. CDR1 and CDR2 (germline): KGHSH, LQKENI. V shed 6 bases and J shed 4 bases, with 12 bases lying between them. The CDR3 is made up of 14 amino acids. Assay: immunoSEQ multiplex PCR; the TCRdb copy retains only in-frame clones and omits some. Here the sample spans about 24,000 clones, roughly 64% being singletons. The sample in question was tumor tissue, obtained from a patient whose treatment was nephrectomy without radiotherapy. The TCR was taken from a man in his forties with renal cell carcinoma. The gene calls are TRBV18 and TRBJ1-4, with D hard to call. CDR3 protein: CASSLDRLNEKLFF. In nucleotides, the CDR3 is TGTGCCAGCTCTCTGGACCGACTTAATGAAAAACTGTTTTTT.